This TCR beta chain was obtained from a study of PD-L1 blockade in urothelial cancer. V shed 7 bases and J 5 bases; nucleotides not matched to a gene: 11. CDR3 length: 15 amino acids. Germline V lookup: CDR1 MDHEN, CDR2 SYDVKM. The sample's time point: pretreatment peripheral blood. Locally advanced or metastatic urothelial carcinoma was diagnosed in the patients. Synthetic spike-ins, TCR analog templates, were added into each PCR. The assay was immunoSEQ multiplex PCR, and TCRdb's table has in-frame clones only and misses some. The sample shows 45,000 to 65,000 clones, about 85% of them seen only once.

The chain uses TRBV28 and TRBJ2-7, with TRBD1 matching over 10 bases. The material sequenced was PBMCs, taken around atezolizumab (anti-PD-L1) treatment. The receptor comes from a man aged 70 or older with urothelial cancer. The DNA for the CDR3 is TGTGCCAGCACCCCCACGGGACAGGGGTTGAACGAGCAGTACTTC. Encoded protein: CASTPTGQGLNEQYF.